This TCR beta chain was captured in a study of T cell responses to AZD1222 COVID-19 vaccine. Sequencing used immunoSEQ multiplex PCR; TCRdb keeps in-frame clones, though not all of them. The repertoire holds about 150,000 clones, with 70% to 90% as singletons. The ends were cut back, 8 bases at V and 6 bases at J, with 11 bases in the middle. Germline lookup yields CDR1 SNHLY and CDR2 FYNNEI. The CDR3 sequence is 12 residues long. Details on this clone: As yet, its antigen is unknown.

Study observations and caveats: Clonal diversity was possibly underestimated; the donors were predominantly white British and more often female. Two AZD1222 administrations were followed by greater Spike-specific TCR breadth and depth.

The chain uses TRBV2 and TRBJ2-4; a weak D match, TRBD2 (5 bases). This material consisted of peripheral blood, taken after recovery from COVID-19. The TCR was taken from an adult who had recovered from COVID-19. This chain's CDR3 is CASSLGGNIQYF. For the CDR3, the DNA is TGTGCCAGCTCCCTCGGAGGAAACATTCAGTACTTC. Based on the CDR3 plus reference TRBV2 and TRBJ2-4, the full variable domain is EPEVTQTPSHQVTQMGQEVILRCVPISNHLYFYWYRQILGQKVEFLVSFYNNEISEKSEIFDDQFSVERPDGSNFTLKIRSTKLEDSAMYFCASSLGGNIQYFGAGTRLSVL.